These 9 T cell receptor beta chains share one sample of origin, sequenced in a study of post-analysis software for immune sequencing data. No antigen has been assigned to these receptors. General study points: A handful of TRBV segments occurring more often in patients than controls included TRBV5-6, TRBV5-1 and TRBV20-1.

TCR beta cDNA libraries included unique molecular identifiers. TCRdb independently ran MiXCR on the PCR reads; one entry per CDR3 protein. The sample consists of fewer than 600,000 distinct CDR3 sequences, under 55% of them appearing once. Source material: blood. These receptors were collected from a girl between 10 and 17 years old with multiple sclerosis.

Comments on this clonotype: The junction does not match germline at one end; this may be a read error. The chain recombines TRBV7-9 with TRBJ2-4, with D uncertain. Germline CDR1 is SEHNR and CDR2 is FQNEAQ (reference sequence). The CDR3 is 14 amino acids. In DNA, the CDR3 is TGTGCCAGCAGCTTAAGTATAGCCAAAAACGTTCAGTACTTC. Its translation is CASSLSIAKNVQYF.

J is TRBJ1-5 and V is TRBV27, with TRBD1 identical over 7 bases. The length of the CDR3 is 17 residues. Germline values: CDR1 MNHEY, CDR2 SMNVEV (reference sequence). J gave up 5 bases and V 5 bases, and 15 bases lay outside the gene matches. The CDR3, as DNA: TGTGCCAGCAGTCCCACGGGTCCGACAGGGCTGGATCAGCCCCAGCATTTT. Amino acid sequence: CASSPTGPTGLDQPQHF.

The V and J genes are TRBV20-1 and TRBJ2-7; D not certain. CDR3 length: 13 residues. The germline gives CDR1 DFQATT, CDR2 SNEGSKA (reference sequence). Trimming took 3 bases from V and 0 from J, leaving 9 bases between them. The CDR3 loop reads CSARKRLSYEQYF. The CDR3 nucleotides are TGCAGTGCTAGGAAAAGACTCTCCTACGAGCAGTACTTC.

The chain has TRBV7-2 and TRBJ2-3; 10 nucleotides align to TRBD2. V gave up 1 base and J gave up 2 bases; unmatched junction bases: 3. This CDR3 has 16 amino acids. Per germline, CDR1 SGHTA and CDR2 FQGNSA. The CDR3 DNA follows: TGTGCCAGCAGCTTAGTAAGCGGGAGGGACACAGATACGCAGTATTTT. It translates to CASSLVSGRDTDTQYF.

This chain links TRBV7-2 with TRBJ1-5; D is perhaps TRBD1 (5 bases). Germline V gene data show CDR1 as SGHTA and CDR2 as FQGNSA. The CDR3 is made up of 13 amino acids. Trimming shortened V by 8 bases and J by 1 base, and 9 bases separated the two germline ends. CDR3 protein: CASSGPSNQPQHF. The CDR3, as DNA: TGTGCCAGCTCGGGGCCAAGCAATCAGCCCCAGCATTTT. The full variable domain, with the rest looked up from reference TRBV7-2 and TRBJ1-5, is GAGVSQSPSNKVTEKGKDVELRCDPISGHTALYWYRQSLGQGLEFLIYFQGNSAPDKSGLPSDRFSAERTGGSVSTLTIQRTQQEDSAVYLCASSGPSNQPQHFGDGTRLSIL.

J is TRBJ2-3 and V is TRBV6-5; 10 bases are a match to TRBD2. This CDR3 has 16 residues. Germline V lookup: CDR1 MNHEY, CDR2 SVGAGI. V dropped 5 bases and J dropped 4; count of bases not matched to a gene: 9. DNA of the CDR3: TGTGCCAGCAGTCCCGGGGCTAGCGGGAGCCCAGATACGCAGTATTTT. Its protein is CASSPGASGSPDTQYF.

The chain links TRBV27 to TRBJ2-7; no firm D call. The germline V gene has CDR1 MNHEY and CDR2 SMNVEV (reference sequence). The CDR3 is 13 residues long. Trimming pared 4 bases from V and 5 bases from J, leaving 12 bases between. CDR3 residues: CASSSLSAHEQYF. CDR3 bases: TGTGCCAGCAGTTCCCTCTCTGCCCACGAGCAGTACTTC.

The chain is built from TRBV10-3 and TRBJ2-1; 9 nucleotides agree with TRBD2. The length of the CDR3 is 16 residues. Germline V gene lookup returns CDR1 ENHRY and CDR2 SYGVKD. V was clipped by 4 bases and J by 3 bases; unmatched bases: 7. CDR3 DNA: TGTGCCATCAGTGGGACCGGGACTAGCAACTACAATGAGCAGTTCTTC. Encoded protein: CAISGTGTSNYNEQFF.

V and J are TRBV29-1 and TRBJ1-2; 7 bases match TRBD1. Germline V CDR1 and CDR2: SQVTM, ANQGSEA. This CDR3 comprises 14 residues. Trimming removed 2 bases from V and 5 bases from J; junction bases left unmatched: 8. CDR3 in DNA: TGCAGCGTTGAAAGCGAGGGGGCAGGATATGGCTACACCTTC. Its translation is CSVESEGAGYGYTF.